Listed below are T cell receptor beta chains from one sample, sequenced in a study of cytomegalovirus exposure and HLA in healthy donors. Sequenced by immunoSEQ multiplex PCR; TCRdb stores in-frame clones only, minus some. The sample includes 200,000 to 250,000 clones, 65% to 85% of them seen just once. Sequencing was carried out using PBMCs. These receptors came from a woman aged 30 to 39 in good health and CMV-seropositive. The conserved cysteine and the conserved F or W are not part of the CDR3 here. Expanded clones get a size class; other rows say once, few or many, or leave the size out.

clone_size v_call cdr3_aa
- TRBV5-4 ASSSDAYGYT
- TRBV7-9 ASSPRGYGANVLT
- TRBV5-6 ASHRQGGTEAF
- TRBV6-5 ASSYSTEYNEQF
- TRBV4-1 ASSQDAGGVGRKLF
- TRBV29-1 SVVRGVTEAF
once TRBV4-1 ASSQSPGQSGYT
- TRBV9 ASSVGGMSGYT
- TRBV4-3 ASSQDSRGQNNEQF
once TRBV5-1 ASSVDRGQTNGYT
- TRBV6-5 ASRLGQSYGYT
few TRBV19 ASSLAPAGRGSNEQF
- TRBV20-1 SGEHQETQY
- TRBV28 ASRYRGGRPNEKLF